The source of this T cell receptor beta chain is a study of cytomegalovirus exposure and HLA in healthy donors (dated by TCRdb to between 2016 and 2019). The study in broad terms: According to a later analysis, one platform produced both the roughly 110 validation repertoires and the roughly 650 repertoires of the first cohort. The study combined high-throughput TCR immunosequencing, statistical association of individual TCRs with disease status, and machine learning to predict cytomegalovirus infection status. The study aimed to test whether signatures of past pathogen exposure could be identified by cataloging public T cell receptors. In addition to the first cohort of 666 subjects, a separate validation cohort of 130 or so different subjects was used. The investigation overall reported the following: According to the authors, the approach could potentially be generalized to other disease states and immunological phenotypes. In the study, some 180 TCR beta chains were listed as associated with cytomegalovirus. While some public TCRs were present in many individuals, most TCR sequences turned up only very rarely across donors. In vitro tests confirmed that a few of the cytomegalovirus-associated TCR beta chains recognize cytomegalovirus antigens. A later analysis found that TCRs clustered in the first cohort also tended to co-occur in the 100 to 150 validation repertoires, with approximately 93% of cluster scores above 0. Cytomegalovirus status was reported to be diagnosed by the classifier with high specificity and sensitivity in both the original and validation cohorts. A later analysis lacked HLA typing for the validation cohort, so it scored co-occurrence in that cohort across all 130 or so repertoires.

Libraries were built with the immunoSEQ multiplex PCR assay. The source study handled its data this way. A statistical classification framework was built for diagnosing cytomegalovirus status from the catalog of TCR beta chain sequences. The clones in this table, taken by TCRdb from immuneACCESS, are in-frame only. Not every clone is retained; where verified, under half of the shortfall comes from an unresolved V gene, and the cause of the rest is unknown. V and J calls and clone size are those listed in that table; D and trimming were worked out from the DNA. The sample records 60,000 to 85,000 clones, 96% of which are singletons. The top ten constitute 4.5% of the sample. According to the germline V gene (reference sequence), CDR1 reads MNHEY and CDR2 reads SMNVEV. The CDR3 spans 15 residues, from the cysteine through the phenylalanine. Of the read, only the CDR3 DNA is kept; its 45 bases are in frame from base 1. V loses 2 bases of germline sequence and J loses 3 bases, and the interval between the two ends is 13 bases.

To note about this clone: What antigen it recognizes has not been identified. Base qualities are not at hand, and no much larger clone is one base apart.

The donors were included in the validation cohort of approximately 120 subjects, a group kept apart from the approximately 690-subject first cohort. Specimen: PBMCs. Recombination linked TRBV27 to TRBJ1-2; possibly the D gene is TRBD1, per 5 matching bases. The TCR comes from a woman under 30 in good health and CMV-seropositive. The DNA sequence follows: TGTGCCAGCAGTTTACTCTCGGGGGGAGACTATGGCTACACCTTC. Its translation reads: CASSLLSGGDYGYTF.